This T cell receptor beta chain originates from a study of blood T cells in healthy people across ages. A second roughly 7 to 11 cycle PCR used barcoded and J-beta primers. TCRdb called the 5' RACE reads again in MiXCR, with one record for every CDR3 protein. The data show 850,000 to 1,100,000 distinct CDR3 sequences, roughly two fifths seen once. Trimming shortened V by 0 bases and J by 13 bases, and 22 bases separated the two germline ends. In germline, CDR1 is LGHNA, CDR2 YSLEER. This CDR3 is built from 17 residues. The source is a man between 18 and 35 years old in good health. V is TRBV4-3 and J is TRBJ1-6, with D perhaps matching TRBD1 (5 bases). The material sequenced was blood. CDR3 region: CASSQDYGAQGRSPLHF. In nucleotides, the CDR3 is TGCGCCAGCAGCCAAGACTATGGCGCTCAGGGAAGATCTCCCCTCCACTTT.